These T cell receptor beta chains were read from a single sample in a study of T-cell reconstitution after alpha-beta-depleted transplantation in children. TCRdb called the PCR reads again in MiXCR, with one record for every CDR3 protein. The table lists roughly 350,000 distinct CDR3 sequences, over 9% of them singletons. The sequencing used PBMCs from the stem cell graft donor, collected from the stem cell graft. The receptors derive from a human donor who donated a stem cell graft to a child with acute lymphoblastic leukemia. The conserved cysteine and the conserved F or W are not part of the CDR3 here. The order of the fields is J gene, V gene, CDR3 protein.

j_call: TRBJ2-7
v_call: TRBV10-2
cdr3_aa: ASSELGLPPYEQY

j_call: TRBJ1-5
v_call: TRBV5-6
cdr3_aa: ASSLAGTTGNQPQH

j_call: TRBJ2-7
v_call: TRBV14
cdr3_aa: ASSQQLTYEQY

j_call: TRBJ1-5
v_call: TRBV6-2/TRBV6-3
cdr3_aa: ASSYRTGTGFDYSNQPQH

j_call: TRBJ2-1
v_call: TRBV29-1
cdr3_aa: SVEDTHGYNEQF

j_call: TRBJ2-2
v_call: TRBV20-1
cdr3_aa: SARDQGLGNTGELF

j_call: TRBJ1-1
v_call: TRBV7-9
cdr3_aa: ASNIGTGSYTEAF

j_call: TRBJ1-5
v_call: TRBV11-1
cdr3_aa: ASSLEPGLDDGGNQPQH

j_call: TRBJ2-3
v_call: TRBV28
cdr3_aa: ASTPWGGGTDTQY

j_call: TRBJ2-1
v_call: TRBV7-8
cdr3_aa: ASSLRRAGGEQF

j_call: TRBJ2-7
v_call: TRBV27
cdr3_aa: ASSPMGLADEQY

j_call: TRBJ2-6
v_call: TRBV4-1
cdr3_aa: ASSQGRGGRSSGANVLT

j_call: TRBJ1-4
v_call: TRBV29-1
cdr3_aa: SVGRATNEKLF

j_call: TRBJ2-1
v_call: TRBV29-1
cdr3_aa: SVEGGNEQF

j_call: TRBJ2-2
v_call: TRBV12-3/TRBV12-4
cdr3_aa: ASSWTSGSPGELF

j_call: TRBJ2-1
v_call: TRBV18
cdr3_aa: ASSPLAGYNEQF

j_call: TRBJ2-5
v_call: TRBV3-1
cdr3_aa: ASTPGTSGSEYQETQY

j_call: TRBJ2-1
v_call: TRBV7-8
cdr3_aa: ASSLAERSYNEQF

j_call: TRBJ2-7
v_call: TRBV27
cdr3_aa: ASSLSGLAPYEQY

j_call: TRBJ1-2
v_call: TRBV5-6
cdr3_aa: ASSFGTLRWSLHGYT

j_call: TRBJ2-7
v_call: TRBV12-3/TRBV12-4
cdr3_aa: ASVPGAGYEQY

j_call: TRBJ2-7
v_call: TRBV5-1
cdr3_aa: ASIPYRDRYSYEQY

j_call: TRBJ2-4
v_call: TRBV4-1
cdr3_aa: ASSQQGTGGEY

j_call: TRBJ2-1
v_call: TRBV14
cdr3_aa: ASSQVSEQF

j_call: TRBJ2-2
v_call: TRBV4-2
cdr3_aa: ASSPRRGTGTGELF

j_call: TRBJ2-1
v_call: TRBV28
cdr3_aa: ASSLLAGAGEQF

j_call: TRBJ1-4
v_call: TRBV5-1
cdr3_aa: ASSLSSRRDEKLF

j_call: TRBJ2-5
v_call: TRBV20-1
cdr3_aa: SASRAEVQETQY

j_call: TRBJ2-4
v_call: TRBV10-3
cdr3_aa: AISGSETSPSIQY

j_call: TRBJ2-2
v_call: TRBV12-3/TRBV12-4
cdr3_aa: ASSGINRLPNTGELF

j_call: TRBJ2-7
v_call: TRBV6-2/TRBV6-3
cdr3_aa: ASRQGCSYEQY

j_call: TRBJ1-1
v_call: TRBV24-1
cdr3_aa: ATSDPRTGSTEAF

j_call: TRBJ2-3
v_call: TRBV7-9
cdr3_aa: ASSHGTVGKDTQY

j_call: TRBJ2-3
v_call: TRBV9
cdr3_aa: ASSVEGTGFGDTQY

j_call: TRBJ1-1
v_call: TRBV27
cdr3_aa: ASSSQGRWTEAF

j_call: TRBJ2-5
v_call: TRBV20-1
cdr3_aa: SAYSGQETQY

j_call: TRBJ2-2
v_call: TRBV12-3/TRBV12-4
cdr3_aa: ASRLAGGPPGELF

j_call: TRBJ2-3
v_call: TRBV9
cdr3_aa: ASSQLAGEGGSTDTQY

j_call: TRBJ2-2
v_call: TRBV4-3
cdr3_aa: ASSQDGLAGGPDTGELF

j_call: TRBJ2-3
v_call: TRBV5-6
cdr3_aa: ASSLTLAGLGVSDTQY

j_call: TRBJ2-7
v_call: TRBV19
cdr3_aa: ASSEWEGTVYEQY

j_call: TRBJ1-1
v_call: TRBV6-1
cdr3_aa: ASSPDGNTEAF

j_call: TRBJ1-5
v_call: TRBV4-3
cdr3_aa: ASSQLPPGVTDQPQH